This TCR beta chain was sequenced for a study of blood T cell repertoires in COVID-19. Study background: Whether acute or convalescent, the COVID-19 samples came from the United States, Italy and Spain.

This clone has more than one count but fewer than ten. In the original processing: Amplification with reference gene primers provided the estimates of nucleated cell counts. Libraries were prepared by immunoSEQ multiplex PCR; TCRdb keeps only in-frame clonotypes and omits some of them. From that table come the V and J calls and clone size; the DNA was used to work out D and trimming. The table includes roughly 260,000 clones, approximately 86% detected once. Cohorts were based on clinical histories the participants reported. Two consecutive negative NP/OP PCR tests, clearance, or resolved symptoms defined Cohort 3 recovery. Trimming cost V 3 bases and J 4 bases, with 12 bases left between them. Germline V gives CDR1 ENHRY, CDR2 SYGVKD. The CDR3 covers 14 residues.

The clonotype was recovered from a young woman who had recovered from COVID-19. The V gene is TRBV10-3, the J gene TRBJ1-2; tentative D call: TRBD1 (6 bases). Sequencing was performed on PBMCs or T cells enriched from blood (not recorded which). CDR3 amino acids: CAISDPGAFYGYTF. In DNA, the CDR3 is TGTGCCATCAGTGACCCAGGGGCGTTCTATGGCTACACCTTC.